What follows is one T cell receptor (beta chain) and its context. Sequencing targeted TCR beta in blood CD8+ and CD4+ T cells. The sample belongs to a study of CD8 T cells in Susac syndrome. Germline V gene lookup returns CDR1 DFQATT and CDR2 SNEGSKA (reference sequence). Trimming left V 5 bases short and J 0 bases short, with 10 bases between. The CDR3 has 13 residues. RNA totalling roughly 0.5 to 1 ug underwent reverse transcription with random hexamers. TCRdb re-called the immunoSEQ multiplex PCR reads through MiXCR, storing one row per CDR3 protein. Of just over 80,000 distinct CDR3 sequences in the sample, 90% to 95% are singletons; the top ten hold 0.26%.

The sequence was collected from a human donor in good health. The V call is TRBV20-1, the J call TRBJ2-5, with unresolved D. Sample: CD8+ T cells from PBMCs. This CDR3 reads CSAARRNQETQYF. CDR3 coding DNA: TGCAGTGCTGCCCGCCGTAACCAAGAGACCCAGTACTTC.